Below, 10 T cell receptor beta chains from the same sample are listed, as sequenced in a study of Graves' ophthalmopathy and Graves' hyperthyroidism. RNA transcripts were the source from which TCR beta CDR3 regions were amplified. First-round RT-PCR employed HTBI primers, with a second-round multiplex PCR after it. TCRdb ran MiXCR on the multiplex PCR reads and lists one entry per CDR3 protein. In the table there are 740,000 or so distinct CDR3 sequences, roughly 40% of which are singletons. The sequenced material came from peripheral blood. The source is an adult man with Graves' ophthalmopathy.

Remarks on this clonotype: An end of the junction does not agree with germline; a read error may underlie this. J is TRBJ1-5 and V is TRBV7-8, with a tentative D call TRBD1 (5 bases). CDR1 is SGHVS, CDR2 FQNEAQ, per germline. This CDR3 spans 15 amino acids. In nucleotides, the CDR3 is TGTGCCTGCAGCTTAGTCGCCCCTGGGGGGCAGCCCCAGCATTTT. It codes for CACSLVAPGGQPQHF.

The V gene is TRBV25-1, the J gene TRBJ1-4, with 8 bases matching TRBD1. The CDR3 covers 16 residues. Germline CDR1 and CDR2: MGHDK and SYGVNS. V lost 5 bases and J lost 8; bases outside the gene matches: 13. CDR3 region: CASSPYAVQGGEKLFF. As DNA, the CDR3 is TGTGCCAGCAGTCCTTATGCGGTACAGGGGGGGGAAAAACTGTTTTTT.

This clonotype was recorded many times. The chain is built from TRBV2 and TRBJ1-1, with 7 bases lining up with TRBD1. The CDR3 consists of 13 residues. CDR1 and CDR2 (germline): SNHLY, FYNNEI. V trimming: 5 bases; J trimming: 7 bases; junction bases outside the gene matches: 7. The CDR3 sequence: CASSMGQIIEAFF. CDR3 nucleotides: TGTGCCAGCAGTATGGGACAGATAATTGAAGCTTTCTTT.

Concerning this clonotype itself: The junction does not match germline at one end; this may be a read error. The J gene is TRBJ2-2, the V gene TRBV25-1; D not resolved. Germline values: CDR1 MGHDK, CDR2 SYGVNS. This CDR3 has 12 residues. CDR3 protein: CAISAGPGELFF. CDR3 bases: TGTGCCATCAGTGCTGGACCCGGGGAGCTGTTTTTT.

This clonotype occurred a few times. The chain carries TRBV6-6 and TRBJ2-7; 8 nucleotides match TRBD1. Germline V gene lookup returns CDR1 MNHNY and CDR2 SVGAGI (reference sequence). The ends lost 5 bases at V and 2 bases at J; junction bases unmatched: 5. This CDR3 region has 14 residues. This CDR3 is CASSPGDRTYEQYF. CDR3 DNA: TGTGCCAGCAGTCCCGGGGACAGGACCTACGAGCAGTACTTC.

This clonotype was seen repeatedly, ten times or more. The chain is built from TRBV29-1 and TRBJ2-7; TRBD2 is a possible D gene (6 bases). This CDR3 region has 12 residues. CDR1 SQVTM and CDR2 ANQGSEA come from the germline V gene. Trimming took 4 bases from V and 5 from J, leaving 12 bases between them. This CDR3 is CSVGEGGDEQYF. The CDR3 nucleotides read TGCAGCGTTGGAGAAGGCGGGGACGAGCAGTACTTC.

This clonotype was observed many times. The chain carries TRBV29-1 and TRBJ1-1, with TRBD1 as a possible D gene (5 bases). Germline V gene lookup returns CDR1 SQVTM and CDR2 ANQGSEA. CDR3 length equals 13 residues. Trimming left V 5 bases short and J 5 bases short, with 15 bases between. In DNA, the CDR3 is TGCAGCGTTTCAAGGGGACTGGGAACTGAAGCTTTCTTT. Protein: CSVSRGLGTEAFF.

This clonotype was counted at least ten times. The chain couples TRBV7-4 to TRBJ1-5; D call uncertain. Germline values: CDR1 SGHVT, CDR2 SQSDAQ. This CDR3 contains 16 residues. V gave up 4 bases and J gave up 1 base, with 14 bases separating them. The CDR3 reads CASSSSPCRSNQPQHF. The CDR3 DNA reads TGTGCCAGCAGCTCCTCCCCGTGTCGGAGCAATCAGCCCCAGCATTTT.

With respect to this clonotype: A much larger clone differs by one base, so this may be a read error. The gene calls are TRBV7-8 and TRBJ1-1, with D perhaps matching TRBD1 (5 bases). The CDR3 is 16 amino acids. With 5 bases removed from V and 4 bases from J, the gap between germline ends came to 20 bases. Germline CDR1 is SGHVS and CDR2 is FQNEAQ. Written as DNA, the CDR3 is TGTGCCAGCAGCCAAGGGCCTCAGGGAAGGGGCACTGAAGCTTTCTTT. Its protein is CASSQGPQGRGTEAFF.

Turning to this clonotype: The conserved phenylalanine or tryptophan is not found at the CDR3 terminus, so this likely reflects a read error. No DNA is shown, since the ends of the CDR3 on it are uncertain; the CDR3 is the one TCRdb lists. V is TRBV7-9 and J is TRBJ1-4. The CDR3 region is 10 residues in length, termini included. From germline, CDR1 is SEHNR and CDR2 FQNEAQ (reference sequence). The chain's CDR3 is CASSLPAGNY.